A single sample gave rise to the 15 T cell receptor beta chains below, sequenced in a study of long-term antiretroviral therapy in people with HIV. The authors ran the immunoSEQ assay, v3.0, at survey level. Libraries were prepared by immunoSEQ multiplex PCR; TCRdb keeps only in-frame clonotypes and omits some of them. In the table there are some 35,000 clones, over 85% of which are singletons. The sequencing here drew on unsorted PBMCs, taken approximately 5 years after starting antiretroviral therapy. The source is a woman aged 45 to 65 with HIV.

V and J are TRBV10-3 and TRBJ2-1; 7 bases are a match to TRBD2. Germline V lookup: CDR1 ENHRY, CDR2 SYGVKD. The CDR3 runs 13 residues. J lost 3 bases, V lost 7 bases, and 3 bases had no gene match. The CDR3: CAITGLGYNEQFF. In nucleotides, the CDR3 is TGTGCCATCACCGGACTAGGCTACAATGAGCAGTTCTTC.

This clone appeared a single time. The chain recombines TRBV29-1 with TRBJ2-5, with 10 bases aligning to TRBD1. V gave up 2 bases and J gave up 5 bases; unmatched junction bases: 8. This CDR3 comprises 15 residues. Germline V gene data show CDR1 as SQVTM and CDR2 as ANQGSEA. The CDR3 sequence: CSVELGQGSVETQYF. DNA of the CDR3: TGCAGCGTTGAATTGGGACAGGGGTCGGTGGAGACCCAGTACTTC.

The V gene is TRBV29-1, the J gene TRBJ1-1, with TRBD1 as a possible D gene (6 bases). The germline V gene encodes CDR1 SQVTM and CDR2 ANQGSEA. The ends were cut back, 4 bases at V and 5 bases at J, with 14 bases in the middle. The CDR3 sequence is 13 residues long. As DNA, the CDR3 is TGCAGCGTTGCGCCGGGGGCGCTGACTGAAGCTTTCTTT. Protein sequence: CSVAPGALTEAFF.

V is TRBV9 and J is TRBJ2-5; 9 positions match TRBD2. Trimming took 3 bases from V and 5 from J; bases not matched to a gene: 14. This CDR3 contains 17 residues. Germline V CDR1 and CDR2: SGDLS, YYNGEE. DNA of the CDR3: TGTGCCAGCAGCGCGCTCGGGGTGCGGGGGGGCCTGGAGACCCAGTACTTC. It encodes CASSALGVRGGLETQYF.

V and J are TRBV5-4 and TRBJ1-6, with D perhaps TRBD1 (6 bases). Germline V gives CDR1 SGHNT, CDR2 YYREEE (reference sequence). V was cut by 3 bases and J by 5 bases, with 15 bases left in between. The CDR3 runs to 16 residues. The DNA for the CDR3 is TGTGCCAGCAGCTCCGGACAGCAACCCGATAATTCACCCCTCCACTTT. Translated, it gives CASSSGQQPDNSPLHF.

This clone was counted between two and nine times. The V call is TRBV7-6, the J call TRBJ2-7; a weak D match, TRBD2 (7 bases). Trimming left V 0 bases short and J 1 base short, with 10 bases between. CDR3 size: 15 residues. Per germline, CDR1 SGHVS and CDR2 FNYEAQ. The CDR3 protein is CASSLAGGPSYEQYF. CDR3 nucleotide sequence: TGTGCCAGCAGCTTAGCCGGGGGGCCATCCTACGAGCAGTACTTC. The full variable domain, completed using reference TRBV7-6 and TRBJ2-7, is GAGVSQSPRYKVTKRGQDVALRCDPISGHVSLYWYRQALGQGPEFLTYFNYEAQQDKSGLPNDRFSAERPEGSISTLTIQRTEQRDSAMYRCASSLAGGPSYEQYFGPGTRLTVT.

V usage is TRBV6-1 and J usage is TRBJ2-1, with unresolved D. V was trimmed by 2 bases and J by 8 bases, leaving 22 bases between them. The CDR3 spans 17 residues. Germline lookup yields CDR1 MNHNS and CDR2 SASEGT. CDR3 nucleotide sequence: TGTGCCAGCAGTGAAAATCCCCCCCCCACCCTTCCCGATGAGCAGTTCTTC. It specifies CASSENPPPTLPDEQFF.

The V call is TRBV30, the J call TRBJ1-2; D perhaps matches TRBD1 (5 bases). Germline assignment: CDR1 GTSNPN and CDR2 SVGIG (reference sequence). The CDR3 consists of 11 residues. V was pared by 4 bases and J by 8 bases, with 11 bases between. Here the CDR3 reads CAWTNQGGYTF. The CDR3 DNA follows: TGTGCCTGGACAAACCAGGGCGGCTACACCTTC. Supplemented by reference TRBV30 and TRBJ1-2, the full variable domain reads SQTIHQWPATLVQPVGSPLSLECTVEGTSNPNLYWYRQAAGRGLQLLFYSVGIGQISSEVPQNLSASRPQDRQFILSSKKLLLSDSGFYLCAWTNQGGYTFGSGTRLTVV.

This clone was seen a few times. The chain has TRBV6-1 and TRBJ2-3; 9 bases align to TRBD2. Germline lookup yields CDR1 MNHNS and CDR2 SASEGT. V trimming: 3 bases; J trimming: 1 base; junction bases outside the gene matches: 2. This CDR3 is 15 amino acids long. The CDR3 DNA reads TGTGCCAGCAGTGACGCTAGCGGGGGCACAGATACGCAGTATTTT. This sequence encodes CASSDASGGTDTQYF.

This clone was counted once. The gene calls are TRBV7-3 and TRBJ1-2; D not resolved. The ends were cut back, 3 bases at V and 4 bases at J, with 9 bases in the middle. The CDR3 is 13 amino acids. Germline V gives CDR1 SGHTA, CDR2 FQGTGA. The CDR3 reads CASSFQTGYGYTF. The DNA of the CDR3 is TGTGCCAGCAGCTTCCAGACGGGCTATGGCTACACCTTC.

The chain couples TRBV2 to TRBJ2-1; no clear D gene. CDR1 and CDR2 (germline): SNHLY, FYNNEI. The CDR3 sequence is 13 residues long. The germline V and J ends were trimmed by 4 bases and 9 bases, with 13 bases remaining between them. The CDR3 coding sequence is TGTGCCAGCAGTGTCTCGGGTTGGAGTGAGCAGTTCTTC. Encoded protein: CASSVSGWSEQFF.

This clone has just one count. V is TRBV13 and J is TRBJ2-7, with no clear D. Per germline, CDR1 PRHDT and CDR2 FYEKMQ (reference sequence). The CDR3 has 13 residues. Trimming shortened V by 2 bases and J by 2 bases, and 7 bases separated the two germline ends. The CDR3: CASSLFPAYEQYF. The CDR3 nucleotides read TGTGCCAGCAGCTTATTCCCCGCCTACGAGCAGTACTTC.

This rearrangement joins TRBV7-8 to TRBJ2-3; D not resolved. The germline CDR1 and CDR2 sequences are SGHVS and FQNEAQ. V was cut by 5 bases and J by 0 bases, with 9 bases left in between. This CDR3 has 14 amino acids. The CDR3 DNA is TGTGCCAGCAGCCTCGGGCCGAGCACAGATACGCAGTATTTT. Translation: CASSLGPSTDTQYF.

The CDR3 spells CASSLVGQGTSTDTQYF. The CDR3, as DNA: TGCGCCAGCAGCTTGGTGGGTCAGGGCACCTCCACAGATACGCAGTATTTT. This sequence joins TRBV5-1 and TRBJ2-3; possible D gene TRBD1, 5 bases. V lost 0 bases and J lost 2, with 16 bases in between. The CDR3 consists of 17 residues. Germline CDR1 reads SGHRS; CDR2 reads YFSETQ.

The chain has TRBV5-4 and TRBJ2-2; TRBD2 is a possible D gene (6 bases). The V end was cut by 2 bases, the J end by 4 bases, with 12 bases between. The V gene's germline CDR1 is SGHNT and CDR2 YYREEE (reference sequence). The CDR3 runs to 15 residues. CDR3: CASSLRGGGTGELFF. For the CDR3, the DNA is TGTGCCAGCAGCTTAAGGGGAGGCGGCACCGGGGAGCTGTTTTTT. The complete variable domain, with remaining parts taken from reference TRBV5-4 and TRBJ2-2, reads ETGVTQSPTHLIKTRGQQVTLRCSSQSGHNTVSWYQQALGQGPQFIFQYYREEENGRGNFPPRFSGLQFPNYSSELNVNALELDDSALYLCASSLRGGGTGELFFGEGSRLTVL.